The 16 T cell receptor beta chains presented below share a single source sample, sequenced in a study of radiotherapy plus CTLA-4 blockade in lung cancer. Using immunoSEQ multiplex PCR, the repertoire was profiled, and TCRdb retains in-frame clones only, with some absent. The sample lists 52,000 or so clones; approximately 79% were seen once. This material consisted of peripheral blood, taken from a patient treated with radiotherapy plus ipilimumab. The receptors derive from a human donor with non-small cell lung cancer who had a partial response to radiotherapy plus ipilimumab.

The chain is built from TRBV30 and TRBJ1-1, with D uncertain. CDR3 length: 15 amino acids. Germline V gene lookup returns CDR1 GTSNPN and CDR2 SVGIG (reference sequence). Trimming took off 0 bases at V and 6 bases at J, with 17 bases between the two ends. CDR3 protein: CAWSVSLRGTAEAFF. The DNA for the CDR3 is TGTGCCTGGAGTGTATCTTTACGGGGTACGGCTGAAGCTTTCTTT.

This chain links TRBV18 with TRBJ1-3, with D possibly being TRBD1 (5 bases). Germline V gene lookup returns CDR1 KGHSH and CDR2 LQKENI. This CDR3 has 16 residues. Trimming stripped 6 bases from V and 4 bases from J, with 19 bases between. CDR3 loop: CASSLWVGAQGNTIYF. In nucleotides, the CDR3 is TGTGCCAGCTCGCTTTGGGTTGGGGCGCAAGGAAACACCATATATTTT.

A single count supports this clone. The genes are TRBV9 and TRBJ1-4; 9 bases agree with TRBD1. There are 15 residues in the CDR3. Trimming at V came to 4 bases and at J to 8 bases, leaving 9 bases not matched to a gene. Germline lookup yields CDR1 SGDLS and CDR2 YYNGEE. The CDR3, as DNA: TGTGCCAGCAGCCCGGAGGACAGGGGAAGAGAAAAACTGTTTTTT. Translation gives CASSPEDRGREKLFF.

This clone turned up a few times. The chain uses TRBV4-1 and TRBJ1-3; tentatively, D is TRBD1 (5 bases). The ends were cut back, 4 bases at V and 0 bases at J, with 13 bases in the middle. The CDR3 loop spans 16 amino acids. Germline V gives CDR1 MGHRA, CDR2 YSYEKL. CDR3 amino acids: CASSPSYTGSGNTIYF. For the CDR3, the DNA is TGCGCCAGCAGCCCCTCTTATACAGGCTCTGGAAACACCATATATTTT.

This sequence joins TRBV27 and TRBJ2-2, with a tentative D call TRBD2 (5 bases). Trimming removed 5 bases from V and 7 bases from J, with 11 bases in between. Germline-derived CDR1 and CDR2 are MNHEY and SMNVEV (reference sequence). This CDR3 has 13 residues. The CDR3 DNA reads TGTGCCAGCAGTAAGGGAGACCGCGGGGAGCTGTTTTTT. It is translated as CASSKGDRGELFF.

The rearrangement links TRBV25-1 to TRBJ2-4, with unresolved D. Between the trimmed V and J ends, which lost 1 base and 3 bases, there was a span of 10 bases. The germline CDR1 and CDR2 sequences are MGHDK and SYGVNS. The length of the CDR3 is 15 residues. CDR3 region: CASSELLDSKNIQYF. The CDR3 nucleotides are TGTGCCAGCAGTGAATTGCTAGATAGCAAAAACATTCAGTACTTC.

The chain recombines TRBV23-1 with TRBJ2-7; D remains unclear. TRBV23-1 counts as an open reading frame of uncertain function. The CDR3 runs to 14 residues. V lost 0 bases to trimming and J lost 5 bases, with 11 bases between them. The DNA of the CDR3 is TGCGCCAGCAGTCAATCGGTGGCCAGGAACGAGCAGTACTTC. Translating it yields CASSQSVARNEQYF.

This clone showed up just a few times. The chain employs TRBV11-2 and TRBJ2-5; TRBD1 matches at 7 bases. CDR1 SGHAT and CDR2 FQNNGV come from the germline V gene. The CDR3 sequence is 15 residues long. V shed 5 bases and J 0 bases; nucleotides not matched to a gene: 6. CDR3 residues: CASSPTGLHQETQYF. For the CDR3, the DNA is TGTGCCAGCAGCCCGACAGGGCTACACCAAGAGACCCAGTACTTC.

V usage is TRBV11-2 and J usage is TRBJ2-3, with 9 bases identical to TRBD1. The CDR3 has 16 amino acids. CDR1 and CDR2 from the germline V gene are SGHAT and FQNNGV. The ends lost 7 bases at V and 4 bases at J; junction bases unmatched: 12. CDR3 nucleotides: TGTGCCAGCAACCTCCCCGCACAGGGGGCTTCAGATACGCAGTATTTT. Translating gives CASNLPAQGASDTQYF.

The CDR3 bases are TGCGCCAGCAGTCATCCTTTAGCCCGTGAAGACACCTTC. This translates into CASSHPLAREDTF. The chain is built from TRBV23-1 and TRBJ1-2, with D unresolved. TRBV23-1 is treated as an ORF (open reading frame) with a function not yet certain. This CDR3 has 13 amino acids. The ends were cut back, 3 bases at V and 12 bases at J, with 17 bases in the middle.

CDR3 nucleotide sequence: TGTGCCAGCAGTGAAGGGAGGGGATCTGGGAAGGCCCAGTACTTC. Protein product: CASSEGRGSGKAQYF. The chain uses TRBV2 and TRBJ2-5; maybe TRBD2 (6 bases). The CDR3 extends over 15 amino acids. The germline V gene encodes CDR1 SNHLY and CDR2 FYNNEI. The V end lost 1 base, the J end lost 9 bases, and 18 bases lay between the germline ends.

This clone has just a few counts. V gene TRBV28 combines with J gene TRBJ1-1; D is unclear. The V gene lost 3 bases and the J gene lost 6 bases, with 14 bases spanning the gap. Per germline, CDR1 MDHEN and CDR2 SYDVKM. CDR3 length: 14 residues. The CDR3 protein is CASSLPTLGAEAFF. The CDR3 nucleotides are TGTGCCAGCAGTTTGCCCACCCTGGGCGCTGAAGCTTTCTTT. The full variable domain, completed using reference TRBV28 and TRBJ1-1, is DVKVTQSSRYLVKRTGEKVFLECVQDMDHENMFWYRQDPGLGLRLIYFSYDVKMKEKGDIPEGYSVSREKKERFSLILESASTNQTSMYLCASSLPTLGAEAFFGQGTRLTVV.

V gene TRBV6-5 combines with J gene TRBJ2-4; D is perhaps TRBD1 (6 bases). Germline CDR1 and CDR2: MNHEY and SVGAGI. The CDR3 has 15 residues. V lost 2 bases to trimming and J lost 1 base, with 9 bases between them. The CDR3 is CASSYKGEAKNIQYF. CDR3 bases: TGTGCCAGCAGTTACAAGGGGGAGGCCAAAAACATTCAGTACTTC.

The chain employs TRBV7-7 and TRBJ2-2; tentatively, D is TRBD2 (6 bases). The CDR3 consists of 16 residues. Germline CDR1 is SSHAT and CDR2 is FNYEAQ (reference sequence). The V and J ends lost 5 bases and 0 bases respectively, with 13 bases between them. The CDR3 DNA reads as TGTGCCAGCAGCGCGGGACTTACATCGAACACCGGGGAGCTGTTTTTT. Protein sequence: CASSAGLTSNTGELFF.

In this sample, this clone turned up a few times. DNA of the CDR3: TGTGCCAGCAGCCAAGAATCCTCCAGCACAGATACGCAGTATTTT. Its protein product is CASSQESSSTDTQYF. This chain connects TRBV14 to TRBJ2-3; D is uncertain. Germline loops: CDR1 SGHDN, CDR2 FVKESK. The CDR3 length is 15 residues. The V end lost 0 bases, the J end lost 0 bases, and 7 bases lay between the germline ends.

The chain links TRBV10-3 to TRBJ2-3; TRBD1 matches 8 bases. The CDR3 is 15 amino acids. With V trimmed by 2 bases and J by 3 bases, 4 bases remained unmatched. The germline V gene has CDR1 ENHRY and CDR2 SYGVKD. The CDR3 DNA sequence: TGTGCCATCAGTGAGGGGGACAGGTTGACAGATACGCAGTATTTT. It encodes CAISEGDRLTDTQYF.